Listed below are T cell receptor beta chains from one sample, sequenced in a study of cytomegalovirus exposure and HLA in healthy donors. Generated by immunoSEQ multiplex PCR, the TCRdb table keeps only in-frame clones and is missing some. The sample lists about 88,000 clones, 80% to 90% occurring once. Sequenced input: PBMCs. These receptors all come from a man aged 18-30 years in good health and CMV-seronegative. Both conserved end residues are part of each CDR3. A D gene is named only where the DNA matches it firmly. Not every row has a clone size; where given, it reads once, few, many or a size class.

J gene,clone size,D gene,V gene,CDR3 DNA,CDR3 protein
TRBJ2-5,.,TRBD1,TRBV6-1,TGTGCCAGCAGTGTTAGCAGGGGGCCTTGGGAGACCCAGTACTTC,CASSVSRGPWETQYF
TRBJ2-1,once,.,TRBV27,TGTGCCAGCAGTTCAGGGGACGTCAACAATGAGCAGTTCTTC,CASSSGDVNNEQFF
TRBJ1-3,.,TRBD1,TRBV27,TGTGCCAGCAGTCCCCGGGACAGGCGACGGAGAAACACCATATATTTT,CASSPRDRRRRNTIYF
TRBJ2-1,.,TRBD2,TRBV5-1,TGCGCCAGCAGCTTGGGACTAGCGGGAGGGCCATACAATGAGCAGTTCTTC,CASSLGLAGGPYNEQFF
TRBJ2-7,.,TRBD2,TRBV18,TGTGCCAGCTCACGGGAACTAGCGGCCCTCTCCTACGAGCAGTACTTC,CASSRELAALSYEQYF
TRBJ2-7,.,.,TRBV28,TGTGCCAGCAGTTTAAGTCAGGGTAGGACCTACGAGCAGTACTTC,CASSLSQGRTYEQYF
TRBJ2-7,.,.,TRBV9,TGTGCCAGCAGCGTAGGGAGTTCCTACGAGCAGTACTTC,CASSVGSSYEQYF
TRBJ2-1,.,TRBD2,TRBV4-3,TGCGCCAGCAGCCTACGGACTAGCGGGATCGGCAATGAGCAGTTCTTC,CASSLRTSGIGNEQFF
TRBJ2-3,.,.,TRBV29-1,TGCAGCGTCGGAGGGCCCTCAGGAGATACGCAGTATTTT,CSVGGPSGDTQYF
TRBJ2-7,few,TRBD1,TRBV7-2,TGTGCCAGCAGCTTATATGCAGGGGGATGGCGTAGCTCCTACGAGCAGTACTTC,CASSLYAGGWRSSYEQYF
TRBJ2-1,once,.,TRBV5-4,TGTGCCAGCAGCTTGGACAGGGTAAGCTTTAGTGAGCAGTTCTTC,CASSLDRVSFSEQFF
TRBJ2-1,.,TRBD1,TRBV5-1,TGCGCCAGCAGCCCCGGGACAGGGGTCGATGAGCAGTTCTTC,CASSPGTGVDEQFF
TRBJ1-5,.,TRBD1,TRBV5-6,TGTGCCAGCAGCTTGGGACAGGGGATGGGCAATCAGCCCCAGCATTTT,CASSLGQGMGNQPQHF
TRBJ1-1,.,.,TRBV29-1,TGCAGCGTTCGGGCGGGGAACACTGAAGCTTTCTTT,CSVRAGNTEAFF
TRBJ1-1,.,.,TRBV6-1,TGTGCCAGCAGGGACAGATGGAACACTGAAGCTTTCTTT,CASRDRWNTEAFF
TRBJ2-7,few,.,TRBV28,TGTGCCAGCAGTTTCAGGGGTGACCGGCAGTACTTC,CASSFRGDRQYF
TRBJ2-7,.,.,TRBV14,TGTGCCAGCAGCCAAGGCTCGGGACTCGGATCCTACGAGCAGTACTTC,CASSQGSGLGSYEQYF
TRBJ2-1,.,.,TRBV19,TGTGCCAGTAGTATAACACCCGACTCCTACAATGAGCAGTTCTTC,CASSITPDSYNEQFF
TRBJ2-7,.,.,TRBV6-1,TGTGCCAGCGGGGACTTTCAAAATTCCTACGAGCAGTACTTC,CASGDFQNSYEQYF
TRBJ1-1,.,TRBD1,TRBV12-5,TGTGCTAGTGGTTCGGGGACAGGGAACACTGAAGCTTTCTTT,CASGSGTGNTEAFF
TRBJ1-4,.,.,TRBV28,TGTGCCAGCAGATGGCCCAATGAAAAACTGTTTTTT,CASRWPNEKLFF
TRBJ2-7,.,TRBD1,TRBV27,TGTGCCAGCTCAGCCTGGGACAGCTCCTACGAGCAGTACTTC,CASSAWDSSYEQYF
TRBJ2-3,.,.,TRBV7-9,TGTGCCAGCAGCCTCCTAGGGGGCACAGATACGCAGTATTTT,CASSLLGGTDTQYF
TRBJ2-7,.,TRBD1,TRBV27,TGTGCCAGCAGGTCACAGGGGAAGACCTACGAGCAGTACTTC,CASRSQGKTYEQYF
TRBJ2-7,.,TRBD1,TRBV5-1,TGCGCCAGCAGCTTGTTCTGGGACAGGACAACCTACGAGCAGTACTTC,CASSLFWDRTTYEQYF
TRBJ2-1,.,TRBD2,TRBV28,TGTGCCAGCAGTCCCTTTCGCGGGAGGGGGCGCAATGAGCAGTTCTTC,CASSPFRGRGRNEQFF